The next 10 T cell receptor beta chains were all read from a single sample in a study of T cell responses to AZD1222 COVID-19 vaccine. The data were produced by immunoSEQ multiplex PCR, yet TCRdb's version contains in-frame clones alone and is incomplete. The sample shows 180,000 or so clones, 85% to 90% of them seen only once. This sample comprised peripheral blood, obtained 28 days after the second dose of the MenACWY control vaccine. These receptors all come from an adult who received the MenACWY meningococcal vaccine as a control.

The V gene is TRBV27, the J gene TRBJ2-5, with D unresolved. The ends were cut back, 6 bases at V and 1 base at J, with 9 bases in the middle. CDR1 MNHEY and CDR2 SMNVEV come from the germline V gene (reference sequence). The CDR3 runs 13 residues. CDR3 amino acids: CASREWSQETQYF. The CDR3 DNA follows: TGTGCCAGCAGGGAATGGAGCCAAGAGACCCAGTACTTC.

The CDR3 nucleotides read TGCGCCAGCAGAAGAAGGGGGGTGCAGTACTTC. Encoded protein: CASRRRGVQYF. The chain recombines TRBV10-1 with TRBJ2-7, with D perhaps given as TRBD1 or TRBD2 (6 bases each). V was cut by 6 bases and J by 9 bases, with 12 bases left in between. Germline V lookup: CDR1 WNHNN, CDR2 SYGVQD (reference sequence). This CDR3 spans 11 amino acids.

This rearrangement joins TRBV20-1 to TRBJ2-5, with TRBD1 matching 8 bases. After removal of 6 bases from V and 5 bases from J, the junction contained 2 bases not matched to a gene. CDR3 size: 11 residues. Germline V gene data show CDR1 as DFQATT and CDR2 as SNEGSKA (reference sequence). The CDR3 protein is CSATGGETQYF. CDR3 in DNA: TGCAGTGCCACAGGGGGGGAGACCCAGTACTTC.

CDR3 bases: TGCGCCAGCAGTCTGGGGGGCACCGGGGAGCTGTTTTTT. Translation gives CASSLGGTGELFF. This chain connects TRBV10-1 to TRBJ2-2, with TRBD2 as a possible D gene (6 bases). Trimming stripped 5 bases from V and 4 bases from J, with 8 bases between. The CDR3 loop spans 13 amino acids. Germline assignment: CDR1 WNHNN and CDR2 SYGVQD (reference sequence).

The chain is built from TRBV28 and TRBJ1-2; 7 nucleotides line up with TRBD1. V dropped 5 bases and J dropped 8; count of bases not matched to a gene: 11. This CDR3 comprises 14 residues. Looked up from germline, CDR1 is MDHEN and CDR2 is SYDVKM. The CDR3 loop reads CASSPHQGGEGYTF. CDR3 nucleotides: TGTGCCAGCAGTCCCCACCAGGGGGGAGAAGGCTACACCTTC.

This chain connects TRBV27 to TRBJ2-1; D is ambiguous. V gave up 3 bases and J gave up 8 bases, with 20 bases separating them. The CDR3 spans 16 residues. Germline CDR1 and CDR2: MNHEY and SMNVEV (reference sequence). For the CDR3, the DNA is TGTGCCAGCAGTTTCCGTGACCCACAATGGTTCGATGAGCAGTTCTTC. Protein product: CASSFRDPQWFDEQFF.

The chain couples TRBV5-1 to TRBJ2-1, with TRBD1 matching 9 bases. This CDR3 has 15 residues. Per the germline V gene, CDR1 is SGHRS and CDR2 is YFSETQ. The V gene end was trimmed by 3 bases and the J gene end by 10 bases; junction bases not matched to a gene: 11. CDR3 DNA sequence: TGCGCCAGCAGCTCGGGGACAGGGCATTGGGGGGAGCAGTTCTTC. This translates into CASSSGTGHWGEQFF.

V usage is TRBV10-1 and J usage is TRBJ2-1, with 10 bases aligning to TRBD1. This CDR3 spans 20 amino acids. CDR1 is WNHNN and CDR2 is SYGVQD in the germline V gene (reference sequence). J lost 4 bases, V lost 0 bases, and 15 bases had no gene match. The CDR3 sequence: CASSESTGQGTRKGYNEQFF. The CDR3 region has the DNA TGCGCCAGCAGTGAGTCAACGGGACAGGGGACTAGAAAAGGGTACAATGAGCAGTTCTTC.

This chain joins TRBV28 and TRBJ1-2; a weak D match, TRBD1 (5 bases). Germline V gives CDR1 MDHEN, CDR2 SYDVKM. V was cut by 4 bases and J by 5 bases, with 11 bases left in between. CDR3 length: 13 amino acids. In DNA form, the CDR3 reads TGTGCCAGCAGTTCGAGGGGCAAATATGGCTACACCTTC. Translating gives CASSSRGKYGYTF.

This chain uses TRBV2 with TRBJ2-6; 9 nucleotides align to TRBD2. Germline CDR1 reads SNHLY; CDR2 reads FYNNEI. The CDR3 contains 17 residues. Trimming at V came to 6 bases and at J to 1 base, leaving 7 bases not matched to a gene. The CDR3 here is CASSGSSGSSGANVLTF. Written as DNA, the CDR3 is TGTGCCAGCAGCGGAAGTAGCGGGAGTTCTGGGGCCAACGTCCTGACTTTC.